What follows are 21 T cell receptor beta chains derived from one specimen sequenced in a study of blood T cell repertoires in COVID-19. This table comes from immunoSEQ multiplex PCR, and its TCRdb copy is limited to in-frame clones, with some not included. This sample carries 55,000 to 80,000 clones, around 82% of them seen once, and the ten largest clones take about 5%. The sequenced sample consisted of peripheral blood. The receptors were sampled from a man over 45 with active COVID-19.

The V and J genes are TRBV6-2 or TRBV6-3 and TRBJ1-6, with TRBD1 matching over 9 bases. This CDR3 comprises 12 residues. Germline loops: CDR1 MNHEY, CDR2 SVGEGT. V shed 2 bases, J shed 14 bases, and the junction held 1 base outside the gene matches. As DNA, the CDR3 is TGTGCCAGCAGTTACGGACAGGGGACCCTCCACTTT. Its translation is CASSYGQGTLHF.

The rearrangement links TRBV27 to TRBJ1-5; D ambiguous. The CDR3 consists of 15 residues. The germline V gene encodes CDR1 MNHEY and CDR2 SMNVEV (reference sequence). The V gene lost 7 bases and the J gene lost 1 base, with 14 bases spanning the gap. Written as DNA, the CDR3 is TGTGCCAGCACCTTGGGTCGACTAAGCAATCAGCCCCAGCATTTT. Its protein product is CASTLGRLSNQPQHF.

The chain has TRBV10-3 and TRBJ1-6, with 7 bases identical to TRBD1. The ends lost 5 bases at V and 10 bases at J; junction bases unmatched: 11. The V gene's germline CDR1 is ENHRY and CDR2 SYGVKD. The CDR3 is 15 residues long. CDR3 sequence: CAISTGTAGESPLHF. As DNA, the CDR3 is TGTGCCATCAGTACCGGGACAGCGGGGGAGTCACCCCTCCACTTT.

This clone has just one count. The CDR3 coding sequence is TGTGCCAGTAGTATAGTTCCGGGACTAGCGGGGTTCGAGCAGTACTTC. As protein: CASSIVPGLAGFEQYF. J is TRBJ2-7 and V is TRBV19; TRBD2 agrees at 13 bases. CDR3 length: 16 amino acids. The germline gives CDR1 LNHDA, CDR2 SQIVND (reference sequence). The V segment lost 1 base and the J segment 6 bases; nucleotides outside the gene matches: 6.

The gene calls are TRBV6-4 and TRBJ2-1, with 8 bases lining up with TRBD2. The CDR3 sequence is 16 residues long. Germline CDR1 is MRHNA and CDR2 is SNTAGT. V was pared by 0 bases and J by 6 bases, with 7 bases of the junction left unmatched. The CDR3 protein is CASSDSKLAAFNEQFF. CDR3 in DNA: TGTGCCAGCAGTGACTCGAAACTAGCGGCCTTCAATGAGCAGTTCTTC.

CDR3 region: CASSDELSGNTIYF. CDR3 nucleotide sequence: TGTGCCAGCAGTGATGAGCTCTCTGGAAACACCATATATTTT. This chain uses TRBV6-1 with TRBJ1-3; D is ambiguous. The ends were cut back, 3 bases at V and 0 bases at J, with 6 bases in the middle. The CDR3 extends over 14 amino acids. Germline CDR1 reads MNHNS; CDR2 reads SASEGT.

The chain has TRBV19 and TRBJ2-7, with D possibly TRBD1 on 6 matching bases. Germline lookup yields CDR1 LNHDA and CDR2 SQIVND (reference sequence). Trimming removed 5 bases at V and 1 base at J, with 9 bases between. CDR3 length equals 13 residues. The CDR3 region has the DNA TGTGCCAGTAGTGGGGGCACGTCCTACGAGCAGTACTTC. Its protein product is CASSGGTSYEQYF.

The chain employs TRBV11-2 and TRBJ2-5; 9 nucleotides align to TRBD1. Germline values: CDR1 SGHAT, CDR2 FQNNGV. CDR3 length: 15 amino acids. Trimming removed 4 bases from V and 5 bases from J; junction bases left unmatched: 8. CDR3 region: CASSSQDRGDETQYF. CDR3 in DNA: TGTGCCAGCAGCTCTCAGGACAGGGGTGACGAGACCCAGTACTTC.

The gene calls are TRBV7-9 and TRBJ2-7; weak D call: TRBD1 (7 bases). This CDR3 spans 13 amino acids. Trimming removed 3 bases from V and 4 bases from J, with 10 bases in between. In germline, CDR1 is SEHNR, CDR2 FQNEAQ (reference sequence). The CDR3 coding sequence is TGTGCCAGCAGCTTCAGGGGGAGGTACGAGCAGTACTTC. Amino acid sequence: CASSFRGRYEQYF.

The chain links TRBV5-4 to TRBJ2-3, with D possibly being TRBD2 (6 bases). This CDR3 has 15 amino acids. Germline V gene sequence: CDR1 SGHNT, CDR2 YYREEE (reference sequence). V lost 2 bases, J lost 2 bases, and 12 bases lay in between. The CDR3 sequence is CASSLGGTATDTQYF. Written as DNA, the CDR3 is TGTGCCAGCAGCTTAGGCGGGACCGCCACAGATACGCAGTATTTT.

CDR3 sequence: CATSDTRAVAGVNIQYF. The CDR3 DNA is TGTGCCACCAGTGATACCCGGGCGGTAGCGGGAGTAAACATTCAGTACTTC. The chain uses TRBV24-1 and TRBJ2-4; 9 bases align to TRBD2. The V gene's germline CDR1 is KGHDR and CDR2 SFDVKD. This CDR3 has 17 residues. Trimming removed 3 bases from V and 6 bases from J; junction bases left unmatched: 11.

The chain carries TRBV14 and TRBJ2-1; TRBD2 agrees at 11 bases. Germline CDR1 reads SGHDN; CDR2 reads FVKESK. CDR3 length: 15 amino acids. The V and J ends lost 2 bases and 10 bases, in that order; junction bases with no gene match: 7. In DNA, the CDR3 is TGTGCCAGCAGCCAACTGGGACTAGCGGCGAGAGAGCAGTTCTTC. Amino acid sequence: CASSQLGLAAREQFF.

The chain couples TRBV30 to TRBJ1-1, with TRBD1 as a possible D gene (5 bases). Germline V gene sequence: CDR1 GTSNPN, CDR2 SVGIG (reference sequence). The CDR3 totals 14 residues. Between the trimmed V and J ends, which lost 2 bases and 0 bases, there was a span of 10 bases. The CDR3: CAWSRGRLNTEAFF. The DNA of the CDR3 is TGTGCCTGGAGTAGGGGCAGATTGAACACTGAAGCTTTCTTT.

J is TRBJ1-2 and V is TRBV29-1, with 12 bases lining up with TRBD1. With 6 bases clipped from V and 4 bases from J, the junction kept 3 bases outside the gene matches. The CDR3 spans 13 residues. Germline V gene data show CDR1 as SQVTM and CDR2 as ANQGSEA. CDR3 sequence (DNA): TGCAGCGTCGGGACAGGGGGCGTCTATGGCTACACCTTC. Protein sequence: CSVGTGGVYGYTF.

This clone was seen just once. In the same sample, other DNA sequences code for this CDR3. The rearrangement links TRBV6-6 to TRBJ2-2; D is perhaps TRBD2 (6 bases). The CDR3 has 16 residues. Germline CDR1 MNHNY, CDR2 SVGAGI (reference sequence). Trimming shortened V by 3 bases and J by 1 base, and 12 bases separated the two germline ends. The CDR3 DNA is TGTGCCAGCAGTTATTCCGGGGGAGGGAACACCGGGGAGCTGTTTTTT. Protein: CASSYSGGGNTGELFF.

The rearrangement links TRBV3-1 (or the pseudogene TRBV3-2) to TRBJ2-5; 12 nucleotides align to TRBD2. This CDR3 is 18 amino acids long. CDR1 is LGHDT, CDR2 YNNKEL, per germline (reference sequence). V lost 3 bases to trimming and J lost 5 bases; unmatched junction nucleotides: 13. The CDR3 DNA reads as TGTGCCAGCAGCCACCGGAGGACTAGCGGGGTAACGGGGGAGACCCAGTACTTC. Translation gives CASSHRRTSGVTGETQYF.

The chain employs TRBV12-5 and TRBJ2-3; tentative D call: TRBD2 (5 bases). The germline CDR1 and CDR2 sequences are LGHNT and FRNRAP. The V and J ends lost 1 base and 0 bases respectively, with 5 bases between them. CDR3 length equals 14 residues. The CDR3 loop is CASGLGTSTDTQYF. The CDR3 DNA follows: TGTGCTAGTGGTTTGGGGACTAGCACAGATACGCAGTATTTT.

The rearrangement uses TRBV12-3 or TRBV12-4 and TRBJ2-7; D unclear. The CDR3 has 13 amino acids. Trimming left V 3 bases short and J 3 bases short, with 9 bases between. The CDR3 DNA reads TGTGCCAGCAGTTTTCAGGAAAACTACGAGCAGTACTTC. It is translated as CASSFQENYEQYF.

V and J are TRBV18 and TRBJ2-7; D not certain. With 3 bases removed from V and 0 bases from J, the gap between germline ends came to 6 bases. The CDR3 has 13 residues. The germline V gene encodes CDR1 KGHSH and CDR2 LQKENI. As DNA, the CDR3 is TGTGCCAGCTCACCCCCTAGCTCCTACGAGCAGTACTTC. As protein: CASSPPSSYEQYF.

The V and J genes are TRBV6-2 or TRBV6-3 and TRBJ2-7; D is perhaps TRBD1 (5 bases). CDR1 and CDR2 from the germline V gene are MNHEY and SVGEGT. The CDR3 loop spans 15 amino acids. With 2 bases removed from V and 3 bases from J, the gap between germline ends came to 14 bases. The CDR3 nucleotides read TGTGCCAGCAGTTACGTCAGGCCAGGGCTCTACGAGCAGTACTTC. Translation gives CASSYVRPGLYEQYF.

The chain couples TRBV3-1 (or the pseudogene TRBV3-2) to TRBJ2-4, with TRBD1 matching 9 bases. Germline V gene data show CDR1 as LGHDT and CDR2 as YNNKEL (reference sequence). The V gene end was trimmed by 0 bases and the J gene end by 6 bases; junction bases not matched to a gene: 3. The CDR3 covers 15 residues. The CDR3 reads CASSQDWGQGNIQYF. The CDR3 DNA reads TGTGCCAGCAGCCAAGACTGGGGACAGGGAAACATTCAGTACTTC.